The T cell receptor (beta chain) under discussion was sequenced for a study of molecular identifiers for immune sequencing clone quantification. Study-level background: RNA, taken in replicates from approximately 20,000 or 100,000 naive CD8 cells, was split five ways, with four sequenced. Findings and limits, study-wide: Because of identical TCR molecules sharing a barcode, sizes of highly expanded clones could be underestimated.

A word on this clonotype: Antigen specificity is unknown. No conserved phenylalanine or tryptophan is present at the end of the CDR3, so a read error is the likely explanation.

Based on a CD8+CD4-CCR7+CD45RA+ profile, naive CD8 T cells were sorted. Trimming removed 3 bases at V and 1 base at J, with 13 bases between. Germline V gene sequence: CDR1 DFQATT, CDR2 SNEGSKA (reference sequence). The CDR3 has 15 amino acids. Preparation of the bulk TCR libraries relied on previously described methods and listed TCR primers. From the PCR reads, TCRdb called clonotypes with MiXCR, one entry per CDR3 protein. Among some 88,000 distinct CDR3 sequences listed, 21% were seen once. This clonotype was obtained from a human donor in good health. Some libraries in this study had Jurkat cell RNA spiked in. J is TRBJ1-5 and V is TRBV20-1; D gene ambiguous. Source material: naive CD8+ T cells from blood, with Jurkat cell RNA spiked in. The subset denotes: FACS-sorted CD8+CD4-CCR7+CD45RA+ naive T cells. The CDR3 spells CSARSTADSNQPQHS. Here the CDR3 DNA reads TGCAGTGCTAGGTCGACGGCCGACAGCAATCAGCCCCAGCATTCT.